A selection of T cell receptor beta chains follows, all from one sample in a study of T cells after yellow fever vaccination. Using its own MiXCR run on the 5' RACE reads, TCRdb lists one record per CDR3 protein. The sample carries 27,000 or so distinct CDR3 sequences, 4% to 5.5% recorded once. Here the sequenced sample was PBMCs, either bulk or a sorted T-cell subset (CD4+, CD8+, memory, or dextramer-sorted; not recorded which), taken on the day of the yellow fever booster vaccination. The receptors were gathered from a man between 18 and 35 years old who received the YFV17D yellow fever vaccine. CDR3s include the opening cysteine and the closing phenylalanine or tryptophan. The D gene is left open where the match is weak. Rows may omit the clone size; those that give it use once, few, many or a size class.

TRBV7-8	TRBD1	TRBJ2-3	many	CASSPRQGEVDTQYF	TGTGCCAGCAGCCCTCGACAGGGGGAGGTAGATACGCAGTATTTT
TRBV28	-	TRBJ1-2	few	CASSFVQKYTF	TGTGCCAGCAGTTTCGTCCAGAAGTACACCTTC
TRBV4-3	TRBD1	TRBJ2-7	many	CASSLRQGYEQYF	TGCGCCAGCAGCCTTCGACAGGGGTACGAGCAGTACTTC
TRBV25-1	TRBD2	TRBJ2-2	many	CASSFSGGAPGELFF	TGTGCCAGCAGTTTTAGCGGGGGGGCGCCCGGGGAGCTGTTTTTT
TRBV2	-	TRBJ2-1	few	CASTVLGNEQFF	TGTGCCAGCACGGTACTAGGCAATGAGCAGTTCTTC
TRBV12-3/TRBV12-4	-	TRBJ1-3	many	CASSFVDSGNTIYF	TGTGCCAGCAGTTTTGTGGACTCTGGAAACACCATATATTTT
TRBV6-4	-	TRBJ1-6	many	CASSDRDNSPLHF	TGTGCCAGCAGTGACAGGGATAATTCACCCCTCCACTTT
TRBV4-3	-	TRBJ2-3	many	CASSRRRTDTQYF	TGCGCCAGCAGCCGCCGCCGCACAGATACGCAGTATTTT
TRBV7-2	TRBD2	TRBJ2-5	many	CASSLMGGGALETQYF	TGTGCCAGCAGCTTAATGGGCGGGGGGGCCTTGGAGACCCAGTACTTC
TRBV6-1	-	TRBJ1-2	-	CASTLSYGYTF	TGTGCCAGCACCCTATCCTATGGCTACACCTTC
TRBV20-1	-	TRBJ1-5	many	CSARRDNNQPQHF	TGCAGTGCTAGAAGGGACAACAATCAGCCCCAGCATTTT
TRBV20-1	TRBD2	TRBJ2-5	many	CSARWSGGAGETQYF	TGCAGTGCTAGATGGAGCGGGGGGGCCGGAGAGACCCAGTACTTC
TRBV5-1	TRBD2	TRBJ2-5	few	CASSLGAGDLQETQYF	TGCGCCAGCAGCCTAGGAGCGGGGGACCTACAAGAGACCCAGTACTTC
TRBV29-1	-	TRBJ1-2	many	CSVTPGQGSSYGYTF	TGCAGCGTCACCCCTGGGCAGGGCTCTAGCTATGGCTACACCTTC
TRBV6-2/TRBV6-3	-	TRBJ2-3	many	CASSPFDDTQYF	TGTGCCAGCAGCCCTTTTGATGATACGCAGTATTTT
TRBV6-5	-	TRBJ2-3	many	CASRDLRDTQYF	TGTGCCAGCAGGGACCTCAGAGATACGCAGTATTTT
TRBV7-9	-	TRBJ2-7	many	CASSYGKNEQYF	TGTGCCAGCAGCTACGGGAAAAACGAGCAGTACTTC
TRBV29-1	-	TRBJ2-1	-	CSVAGWAGYNEQFF	TGCAGCGTTGCTGGCTGGGCCGGGTACAATGAGCAGTTCTTC
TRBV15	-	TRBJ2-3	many	CATSRDRGAADTQYF	TGTGCCACCAGCAGAGATCGCGGGGCTGCGGATACGCAGTATTTT
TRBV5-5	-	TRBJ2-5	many	CASSLADGGETQYF	TGTGCCAGCAGCTTGGCGGACGGCGGGGAGACCCAGTACTTC
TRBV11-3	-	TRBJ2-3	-	CASSLDGPTDTQYF	TGTGCCAGCAGCTTGGACGGGCCCACAGATACGCAGTATTTT
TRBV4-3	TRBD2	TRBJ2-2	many	CASSPITSGGSDTGELFF	TGCGCCAGCAGCCCTATCACTAGCGGGGGGTCGGACACCGGGGAGCTGTTTTTT
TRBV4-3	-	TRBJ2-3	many	CASSQVVSTDTQYF	TGCGCCAGCAGCCAAGTTGTTAGCACAGATACGCAGTATTTT